Below, 27 T cell receptor beta chains from the same sample are listed, as sequenced in a study of T cell responses to AZD1222 COVID-19 vaccine. Profiled with immunoSEQ multiplex PCR; TCRdb holds only in-frame clones, not every one. The table shows 150,000 to 200,000 clones, with roughly 90% occurring only once. The source was peripheral blood, collected 28 days after the second AZD1222 dose. The source is an adult who received the AZD1222 COVID-19 vaccine.

This clone appeared a few times. The sample contains more than one DNA sequence encoding this CDR3. V is TRBV6-5 and J is TRBJ1-5; 9 positions agree with TRBD1. Germline CDR1 is MNHEY and CDR2 is SVGAGI. Trimming took 2 bases from V and 5 from J; bases not matched to a gene: 1. The CDR3 length is 14 residues. The CDR3 DNA reads as TGTGCCAGCAGTTACCGACAGGGGGATCAGCCCCAGCATTTT. Translation: CASSYRQGDQPQHF.

The CDR3 coding sequence is TGTGCCAGCAGTTACTCTGGACAGGGTAGTGGGTATGGCTACACCTTC. Protein: CASSYSGQGSGYGYTF. This rearrangement joins TRBV6-5 to TRBJ1-2; 8 bases are a match to TRBD1. V lost 0 bases, J lost 5 bases, and 8 bases stayed unmatched. Germline CDR1 reads MNHEY; CDR2 reads SVGAGI. This CDR3 is built from 16 residues.

This chain joins TRBV27 and TRBJ1-1; 11 nucleotides match TRBD1. Per germline, CDR1 MNHEY and CDR2 SMNVEV (reference sequence). The length of the CDR3 is 18 residues. Trimming removed 3 bases from V and 1 base from J; junction bases left unmatched: 10. The CDR3 reads CASSLTIGQGAWNTEAFF. CDR3 nucleotide sequence: TGTGCCAGCAGTTTGACCATCGGACAGGGGGCCTGGAACACTGAAGCTTTCTTT.

The chain couples TRBV6-5 to TRBJ1-2, with D maybe TRBD1 (5 bases). Germline V gene lookup returns CDR1 MNHEY and CDR2 SVGAGI. The CDR3 covers 12 residues. V shed 9 bases and J shed 4 bases, with 12 bases lying between them. As DNA, the CDR3 is TGTGCCAGTCGACAGACCTCCTATGGCTACACCTTC. Its translation: CASRQTSYGYTF.

The rearrangement uses TRBV20-1 and TRBJ1-1; the D gene is possibly TRBD1 (6 bases). Trimming removed 4 bases at V and 7 bases at J, with 10 bases between. Germline V gives CDR1 DFQATT, CDR2 SNEGSKA (reference sequence). The CDR3 is 11 residues long. CDR3: CSATPGVEAFF. The CDR3 nucleotides are TGCAGTGCTACCCCAGGGGTTGAAGCTTTCTTT.

CDR3 loop: CASSLVRDSWGAFF. The CDR3 DNA sequence: TGTGCCAGCAGCTTAGTCCGGGACAGTTGGGGAGCTTTCTTT. The V gene is TRBV7-2, the J gene TRBJ1-1, with 7 bases matching TRBD1. This CDR3 is built from 14 residues. Germline CDR1 SGHTA, CDR2 FQGNSA. The J segment lost 10 bases and the V segment lost 1 base, leaving 9 bases of the junction unmatched.

This clone has a single count. The chain is built from TRBV3-1 (or the pseudogene TRBV3-2) and TRBJ1-2; TRBD1 matches at 8 bases. Germline CDR1 is LGHDT and CDR2 is YNNKEL (reference sequence). J was trimmed by 4 bases and V by 4 bases; bases with no gene match: 8. The CDR3 spans 15 residues. The CDR3 nucleotides read TGTGCCAGCAGCCTTTTACAGGGGGGTGGCTATGGCTACACCTTC. Its translation: CASSLLQGGGYGYTF.

V and J are TRBV4-2 and TRBJ1-6, with TRBD1 as a possible D gene (5 bases). Trimming took off 5 bases at V and 7 bases at J, with 9 bases between the two ends. CDR1 LGHNA and CDR2 YNFKEQ come from the germline V gene. The CDR3 contains 13 residues. Here the CDR3 reads CASSLQENSPLHF. The CDR3 nucleotides are TGTGCCAGCAGCTTACAGGAGAATTCACCCCTCCACTTT.

In this sample, this clone turned up once. J is TRBJ2-4 and V is TRBV5-1; tentatively, D is TRBD1 or TRBD2 (6 bases each). Germline CDR1 SGHRS, CDR2 YFSETQ. The V end lost 0 bases, the J end lost 0 bases, and 13 bases lay between the germline ends. This CDR3 is 17 amino acids long. The CDR3 loop is CASSLDRGVRAKNIQYF. The CDR3 DNA follows: TGCGCCAGCAGCTTGGATAGGGGGGTGAGAGCCAAAAACATTCAGTACTTC.

This chain links TRBV2 with TRBJ1-1; D uncertain. V lost 6 bases and J lost 7, with 15 bases in between. The CDR3 length is 13 residues. Germline CDR1 reads SNHLY; CDR2 reads FYNNEI. This CDR3 reads CASSLYVTLEAFF. The CDR3 bases are TGTGCCAGCAGCCTTTACGTTACCCTTGAAGCTTTCTTT.

The chain is built from TRBV27 and TRBJ2-1, with 7 bases aligning to TRBD1. CDR1 and CDR2 (germline): MNHEY, SMNVEV (reference sequence). With 6 bases clipped from V and 1 base from J, the junction kept 6 bases outside the gene matches. CDR3 length: 15 residues. Written as DNA, the CDR3 is TGTGCCAGCAGGGACCACAGGGGTTCCTACAATGAGCAGTTCTTC. Encoded protein: CASRDHRGSYNEQFF.

This sequence joins TRBV4-3 and TRBJ2-3; D gene unclear. The germline V and J ends were trimmed by 0 bases and 5 bases, with 9 bases remaining between them. The CDR3 has 14 amino acids. Germline CDR1 is LGHNA and CDR2 is YSLEER. CDR3 region: CASSQDRSGDTQYF. The CDR3, as DNA: TGCGCCAGCAGCCAAGACCGTTCAGGAGATACGCAGTATTTT.

The CDR3 sequence is CASSLFQGSYEQYF. CDR3 sequence (DNA): TGTGCCAGCAGTTTATTCCAGGGATCCTACGAGCAGTACTTC. This chain connects TRBV27 to TRBJ2-7; a possible D gene is TRBD1 (5 bases). Between the trimmed V and J ends, which lost 1 base and 1 base, there was a span of 8 bases. This CDR3 is built from 14 residues. Germline lookup yields CDR1 MNHEY and CDR2 SMNVEV (reference sequence).

V gene TRBV6-5 combines with J gene TRBJ1-2, with 7 positions matching TRBD1. There are 13 residues in the CDR3. V was clipped by 7 bases and J by 4 bases; unmatched bases: 6. Germline V gene data show CDR1 as MNHEY and CDR2 as SVGAGI. The CDR3 here is CASTLDRTYGYTF. The CDR3 DNA follows: TGTGCCAGCACCCTGGACAGGACCTATGGCTACACCTTC.

This chain uses TRBV6-6 with TRBJ1-5; unclear D gene. This CDR3 spans 14 amino acids. V dropped 2 bases and J dropped 6 bases, with 11 bases sitting between them. Looked up from germline, CDR1 is MNHNY and CDR2 is SVGAGI (reference sequence). The CDR3 coding sequence is TGTGCCAGCAGTTACGATAGCTGGGGTCAGCCCCAGCATTTT. Amino acid sequence: CASSYDSWGQPQHF.

The rearrangement links TRBV5-1 to TRBJ1-2; D remains ambiguous. This CDR3 contains 14 residues. Germline CDR1 is SGHRS and CDR2 is YFSETQ. V was cut by 0 bases and J by 0 bases, with 6 bases left in between. The DNA of the CDR3 is TGCGCCAGCAGCTTGGGCTACGCTAACTATGGCTACACCTTC. It specifies CASSLGYANYGYTF.

The rearrangement links TRBV5-8 to TRBJ1-5, with TRBD1 matching over 9 bases. The length of the CDR3 is 16 residues. Germline V gives CDR1 SGHTS, CDR2 YDEGEE. The ends lost 4 bases at V and 5 bases at J; junction bases unmatched: 10. CDR3 region: CASSGGQGIRDQPQHF. CDR3 bases: TGTGCCAGCAGCGGCGGACAGGGGATTAGGGATCAGCCCCAGCATTTT.

The count of this clone is one. V usage is TRBV21-1 and J usage is TRBJ1-3. TRBV21-1 is tagged as a pseudogene. The CDR3 consists of 16 residues. The chain's CDR3 is CASSPWGGAGGNTIYF. The DNA of the CDR3 is TGTGCCAGCAGCCCCTGGGGGGGGGCAGGTGGAAACACCATATATTTT.

The J gene is TRBJ2-1, the V gene TRBV3-1 (or the pseudogene TRBV3-2); D call uncertain. The CDR3 covers 13 residues. The V gene lost 4 bases and the J gene lost 2 bases, with 6 bases spanning the gap. From germline, CDR1 is LGHDT and CDR2 YNNKEL (reference sequence). CDR3 loop: CASSPVAYNEQFF. For the CDR3, the DNA is TGTGCCAGCAGCCCCGTCGCCTACAATGAGCAGTTCTTC.

The gene calls are TRBV29-1 and TRBJ1-1; D is possibly TRBD1 (5 bases). Trimming stripped 7 bases from V and 1 base from J, with 13 bases between. The CDR3 has 13 amino acids. The germline V gene has CDR1 SQVTM and CDR2 ANQGSEA. The CDR3 loop reads CSAAGLANTEAFF. The CDR3 DNA reads as TGCAGCGCCGCAGGGCTGGCGAACACTGAAGCTTTCTTT.

J is TRBJ1-4 and V is TRBV5-4; 7 positions match TRBD1. Germline values: CDR1 SGHNT, CDR2 YYREEE (reference sequence). The J segment lost 4 bases and the V segment lost 4 bases, leaving 7 bases of the junction unmatched. The CDR3 extends over 15 amino acids. The CDR3 loop reads CASSENRGLNEKLFF. The CDR3 DNA is TGTGCCAGCAGCGAGAACAGGGGACTTAATGAAAAACTGTTTTTT.

The count of this clone is one. DNA of the CDR3: TGTGCCAGCAGCTTGCCCAGGGGAGGAAGGACTGAAGCTTTCTTT. Translation gives CASSLPRGGRTEAFF. This chain joins TRBV5-8 and TRBJ1-1; D is possibly TRBD1 (6 bases). Per germline, CDR1 SGHTS and CDR2 YDEGEE. The ends were cut back, 1 base at V and 5 bases at J, with 15 bases in the middle. CDR3 length equals 15 residues.

This clone was counted once. The chain couples TRBV19 to TRBJ1-2; D is undetermined. CDR3 size: 15 residues. Germline V lookup: CDR1 LNHDA, CDR2 SQIVND (reference sequence). V was shortened by 2 bases and J by 5 bases, with 15 bases between the two germline ends. The CDR3 sequence is CASSIIGGIWYGYTF. CDR3 nucleotides: TGTGCCAGTAGTATAATAGGAGGGATTTGGTATGGCTACACCTTC.

The chain carries TRBV7-3 and TRBJ1-1, with a possible D match to TRBD1 (5 bases). The CDR3 sequence is 16 residues long. V was clipped by 2 bases and J by 6 bases, with 19 bases between them. Germline V gene lookup returns CDR1 SGHTA and CDR2 FQGTGA. CDR3: CASSLGIGQGGAEAFF. In DNA form, the CDR3 reads TGTGCCAGCAGCTTAGGGATCGGGCAGGGAGGGGCTGAAGCTTTCTTT. Together with reference TRBV7-3 and TRBJ1-1, the CDR3 gives the full variable domain: GAGVSQTPSNKVTEKGKYVELRCDPISGHTALYWYRQSLGQGPEFLIYFQGTGAADDSGLPNDRFFAVRPEGSVSTLKIQRTERGDSAVYLCASSLGIGQGGAEAFFGQGTRLTVV.

DNA for the CDR3: TGTGCCATCAGTGAGTCTGGGAAGGGGGCCTACGAGCAGTACTTC. Encoded protein: CAISESGKGAYEQYF. V and J are TRBV10-3 and TRBJ2-7; possibly TRBD1 for D (6 bases). Trimming stripped 0 bases from V and 2 bases from J, with 11 bases between. This CDR3 is 15 amino acids long. CDR1 is ENHRY, CDR2 SYGVKD, per germline.

The table lists this clone with a count of one. The chain is built from TRBV9 and TRBJ2-7; perhaps D is TRBD1 or TRBD2 (5 bases each). Germline V gene data show CDR1 as SGDLS and CDR2 as YYNGEE. V was shortened by 3 bases and J by 0 bases, with 16 bases between the two germline ends. CDR3 size: 16 residues. The CDR3 sequence is CASSASEGRDSYEQYF. Here the CDR3 DNA reads TGTGCCAGCAGCGCCTCAGAGGGCAGGGACTCCTACGAGCAGTACTTC.

This clone was counted a few times. The rearrangement joins TRBV9 to TRBJ2-7, with TRBD1 matching 7 bases. The junction had 12 bases not matched to a gene; V was cut back by 4 bases and J by 5 bases. There are 15 residues in the CDR3. The germline gives CDR1 SGDLS, CDR2 YYNGEE. The CDR3 bases are TGTGCCAGCAGCCCGACCCGACAGGGATCCGACGAGCAGTACTTC. Protein sequence: CASSPTRQGSDEQYF.